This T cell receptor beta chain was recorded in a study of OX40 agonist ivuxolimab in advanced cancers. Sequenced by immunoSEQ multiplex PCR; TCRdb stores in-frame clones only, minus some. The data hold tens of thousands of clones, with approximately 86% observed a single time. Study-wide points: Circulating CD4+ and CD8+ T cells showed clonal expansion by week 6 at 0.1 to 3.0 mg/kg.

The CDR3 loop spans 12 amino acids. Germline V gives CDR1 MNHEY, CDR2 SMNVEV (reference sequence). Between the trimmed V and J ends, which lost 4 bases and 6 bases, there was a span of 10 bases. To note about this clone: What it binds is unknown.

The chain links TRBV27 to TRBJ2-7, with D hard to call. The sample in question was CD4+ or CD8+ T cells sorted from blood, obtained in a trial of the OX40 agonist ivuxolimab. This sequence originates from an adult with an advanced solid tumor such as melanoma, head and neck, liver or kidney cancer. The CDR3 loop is CASSSLGSEQYF. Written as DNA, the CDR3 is TGTGCCAGCAGTTCCCTAGGAAGCGAGCAGTACTTC.